The clone carrying this TCR beta chain occurred many times. The data were taken from a study of T cells in Graves' hyperthyroidism and ophthalmopathy. RNA transcripts were the template for amplifying TCR beta CDR3 regions. When the TCR CDR3 underwent first-round RT-PCR, the HTBI primer set was used. Each CDR3 protein gets one entry after TCRdb re-called the multiplex PCR reads with MiXCR. The sample has some 570,000 distinct CDR3 sequences; about 14% are singletons. The TCR originated in a woman aged 18-29 years with Graves' ophthalmopathy. The material sequenced was blood.

The CDR3 DNA is TGCAGTGCAAACCGAGGGGGTATCTACGAGCAGTACTTC. This codes for CSANRGGIYEQYF. This rearrangement joins TRBV20-1 to TRBJ2-7; D may be TRBD1 (6 bases). V lost 6 bases to trimming and J lost 3 bases, with 15 bases between them. This CDR3 is built from 13 residues. In germline, CDR1 is DFQATT, CDR2 SNEGSKA (reference sequence).